What follows describes a single T cell receptor (beta chain). The data were taken from a study of blood T cell repertoires in COVID-19. Data came from immunoSEQ multiplex PCR; TCRdb stores just in-frame clones and leaves some out. The sample includes fewer than 300,000 clones, approximately 90% seen only once; the top ten take more than 0.95%. This CDR3 has 15 amino acids. Germline lookup yields CDR1 LNHDA and CDR2 SQIVND (reference sequence). V was pared by 6 bases and J by 3 bases, with 15 bases between. The sequenced sample consisted of PBMCs or T cells enriched from blood (not recorded which). The rearrangement uses TRBV19 and TRBJ2-4; the D gene is possibly TRBD2 (6 bases). This receptor was identified in a woman in her thirties who had recovered from COVID-19. CDR3 in amino acids: CASSLREEGKNIQYF. The CDR3 DNA follows: TGTGCCAGTAGCCTGAGGGAGGAAGGCAAAAACATTCAGTACTTC.